This T cell receptor beta chain was retrieved from a study of blood T cells in healthy people across ages. Study findings and constraints: Naive CD4+ cells and diversity were both higher in long-lived donors than in aged donors. Roughly linear declines in TCR beta diversity per million T cells occurred with age.

Sample-barcoded 5' priming and a J-beta primer mix drove a second PCR of about 7 to 12 cycles. TCRdb passed the 5' RACE reads through MiXCR, listing each CDR3 protein once. Of some 900,000 distinct CDR3 sequences listed, more than 25% are singletons. This clonotype was seen ten or more times. Antigen: not known. Sequence at one end of the junction differs from germline and may be a read error. The sample consisted of blood. The sequence derives from an elderly woman in good health.

In DNA form, the CDR3 reads TGTGCCAGCAGATTAGCCGGGTCATCCTACAATGAGCAGTTCTTC. It encodes CASRLAGSSYNEQFF. This chain joins TRBV7-2 and TRBJ2-1; D is ambiguous. Germline V gives CDR1 SGHTA, CDR2 FQGNSA. The CDR3 covers 15 residues.